The next 17 T cell receptor beta chains were all read from a single sample in a study of blood T cell repertoires in COVID-19. Assay used: immunoSEQ multiplex PCR; TCRdb lists only in-frame clones, some missing. The table records 96,000 or so clones, around nine tenths of them present only once. Sample: peripheral blood. The receptor set was obtained from a human donor with COVID-19, enrolled during active disease. The donor label of this sample is uncertain.

This rearrangement joins TRBV2 to TRBJ1-6; a possible D gene is TRBD1 (6 bases). The V gene's germline CDR1 is SNHLY and CDR2 FYNNEI. V lost 7 bases, J lost 7 bases, and 14 bases lay in between. This CDR3 spans 14 amino acids. CDR3 nucleotide sequence: TGTGCCAGCATTCGGGGGGCGCGAAATTCACCCCTCCACTTT. Encoded protein: CASIRGARNSPLHF. The whole variable domain, filled in from reference TRBV2 and TRBJ1-6, reads EPEVTQTPSHQVTQMGQEVILRCVPISNHLYFYWYRQILGQKVEFLVSFYNNEISEKSEIFDDQFSVERPDGSNFTLKIRSTKLEDSAMYFCASIRGARNSPLHFGNGTRLTVT.

The chain links TRBV7-9 to TRBJ2-7; weak D call: TRBD2 (6 bases). This CDR3 is built from 15 residues. From germline, CDR1 is SEHNR and CDR2 FQNEAQ (reference sequence). Trimming stripped 5 bases from V and 1 base from J, with 15 bases between. The CDR3 region has the DNA TGTGCCAGCAGCGGTGGTAGCGGTCCTTCCTACGAGCAGTACTTC. It codes for CASSGGSGPSYEQYF. Full variable domain (remainder filled in from reference TRBV7-9 and TRBJ2-7): DTGVSQNPRHKITKRGQNVTFRCDPISEHNRLYWYRQTLGQGPEFLTYFQNEAQLEKSRLLSDRFSAERPKGSFSTLEIQRTEQGDSAMYLCASSGGSGPSYEQYFGPGTRLTVT.

This sequence joins TRBV5-5 and TRBJ1-4; no firm D call. Germline CDR1 SGHKS, CDR2 YYEKEE (reference sequence). Trimming left V 1 base short and J 7 bases short, with 5 bases between. The CDR3 runs to 12 residues. In DNA form, the CDR3 reads TGTGCCAGCAGCTTGTGGAGTGAAAAACTGTTTTTT. Encoded protein: CASSLWSEKLFF.

This clone was counted once. The rearrangement uses TRBV24-1 and TRBJ2-5; possibly TRBD1 for D (5 bases). The V and J ends lost 0 bases and 5 bases respectively, with 12 bases between them. From germline, CDR1 is KGHDR and CDR2 SFDVKD. This CDR3 has 15 amino acids. The DNA of the CDR3 is TGTGCCACCAGTGATTTGCAGCCAGGGAAGGAGACCCAGTACTTC. Translated: CATSDLQPGKETQYF.

The chain employs TRBV10-3 and TRBJ2-7; 7 bases match TRBD1. Looked up from germline, CDR1 is ENHRY and CDR2 is SYGVKD. This CDR3 contains 13 residues. The V segment lost 7 bases and the J segment 1 base; nucleotides outside the gene matches: 4. The chain's CDR3 is CAIKQGDSYEQYF. For the CDR3, the DNA is TGTGCCATCAAGCAGGGGGATTCCTACGAGCAGTACTTC.

The rearrangement uses TRBV19 and TRBJ2-1, with 8 bases lining up with TRBD2. The CDR3 totals 18 residues. Germline CDR1 reads LNHDA; CDR2 reads SQIVND (reference sequence). V shed 6 bases and J 4 bases; nucleotides not matched to a gene: 17. In DNA form, the CDR3 reads TGTGCCAGTAGCGACAAAAAGGGAGCGGGAGTAGCTTACAATGAGCAGTTCTTC. Translating gives CASSDKKGAGVAYNEQFF.

The rearrangement uses TRBV7-9 and TRBJ2-7, with D unresolved. The CDR3 totals 14 residues. V lost 4 bases and J lost 2, with 12 bases in between. Germline V CDR1 and CDR2: SEHNR, FQNEAQ (reference sequence). The CDR3 protein is CASSYGRKTYEQYF. The DNA for the CDR3 is TGTGCCAGCAGCTATGGCAGGAAAACCTACGAGCAGTACTTC. The full variable domain, rest sourced from reference TRBV7-9 and TRBJ2-7, is DTGVSQNPRHKITKRGQNVTFRCDPISEHNRLYWYRQTLGQGPEFLTYFQNEAQLEKSRLLSDRFSAERPKGSFSTLEIQRTEQGDSAMYLCASSYGRKTYEQYFGPGTRLTVT.

This clone has only a few counts. The J gene is TRBJ2-3, the V gene TRBV11-3; D is undetermined. Deletions cut 0 bases from V and 4 bases from J, with 5 bases between. The CDR3 is 13 amino acids. Germline V CDR1 and CDR2: SGHNT, YENEEA. The CDR3 region has the DNA TGTGCCAGCAGCTTAGATCGGGCAGATACGCAGTATTTT. It encodes CASSLDRADTQYF.

The rearrangement links TRBV11-2 to TRBJ1-1, with 7 bases matching TRBD1. The CDR3 runs to 12 residues. Germline assignment: CDR1 SGHAT and CDR2 FQNNGV. Trimming cost V 2 bases and J 10 bases; bases outside gene matches: 4. The CDR3 loop is CASSLWDSSAFF. CDR3 nucleotide sequence: TGTGCCAGCAGCTTATGGGACAGTTCAGCTTTCTTT.

The chain uses TRBV19 and TRBJ1-2, with a weak D call TRBD1 (6 bases). In germline, CDR1 is LNHDA, CDR2 SQIVND (reference sequence). The germline V and J ends were trimmed by 1 base and 7 bases, with 13 bases remaining between them. CDR3 length equals 14 residues. Here the CDR3 reads CASSIVRGSLGYTF. The CDR3 coding sequence is TGTGCCAGTAGTATAGTCAGGGGATCCCTTGGCTACACCTTC.

The V and J genes are TRBV4-2 and TRBJ2-7, with D possibly being TRBD2 (6 bases). Deletions cut 3 bases from V and 6 bases from J, with 15 bases between. CDR1 and CDR2 from the germline V gene are LGHNA and YNFKEQ. This CDR3 comprises 14 residues. CDR3 loop: CASSQGRGSVEQYF. The CDR3 DNA is TGTGCCAGCAGCCAGGGACGGGGGAGCGTCGAGCAGTACTTC.

The chain couples TRBV9 to TRBJ2-1; 16 bases are shared with TRBD2. There are 18 residues in the CDR3. CDR1 is SGDLS, CDR2 YYNGEE, per germline. The junction had 7 bases not matched to a gene; V was cut back by 4 bases and J by 3 bases. CDR3: CASSQGTSGGAIYNEQFF. The DNA of the CDR3 is TGTGCCAGCAGCCAGGGGACTAGCGGGGGGGCCATCTACAATGAGCAGTTCTTC.

The CDR3 loop is CASSQEISIDEQFF. In DNA form, the CDR3 reads TGTGCCAGCAGCCAAGAGATCAGTATCGATGAGCAGTTCTTC. The chain joins TRBV3-1 (or the pseudogene TRBV3-2) to TRBJ2-1; D is unclear. V was cut by 0 bases and J by 8 bases, with 11 bases left in between. Germline CDR1 is LGHDT and CDR2 is YNNKEL (reference sequence). The CDR3 consists of 14 residues.

The V call is TRBV5-4, the J call TRBJ2-3, with TRBD1 matching 7 bases. In germline, CDR1 is SGHNT, CDR2 YYREEE (reference sequence). The CDR3 runs to 14 residues. The J segment lost 4 bases and the V segment lost 3 bases, leaving 5 bases of the junction unmatched. The CDR3 protein is CASSSQGVSDTQYF. In DNA, the CDR3 is TGTGCCAGCAGCTCCCAGGGGGTTTCAGATACGCAGTATTTT.

This rearrangement joins TRBV20-1 to TRBJ2-1, with 8 bases matching TRBD2. With 3 bases clipped from V and 4 bases from J, the junction kept 5 bases outside the gene matches. CDR3 length: 14 amino acids. The germline gives CDR1 DFQATT, CDR2 SNEGSKA (reference sequence). CDR3 nucleotide sequence: TGCAGTGCTAGTGGTAGCGGGGAGTACAATGAGCAGTTCTTC. Residues: CSASGSGEYNEQFF.

V and J are TRBV5-1 and TRBJ1-5; no firm D call. This CDR3 has 13 residues. V dropped 8 bases and J dropped 6 bases, with 15 bases sitting between them. Germline values: CDR1 SGHRS, CDR2 YFSETQ. The CDR3 loop reads CASSNGVGQPQHF. The CDR3 DNA reads as TGCGCCAGTTCAAACGGGGTGGGTCAGCCCCAGCATTTT.

This chain uses TRBV24-1 with TRBJ2-2; D not resolved. Germline V gene sequence: CDR1 KGHDR, CDR2 SFDVKD. The CDR3 totals 13 residues. The V end was cut by 10 bases, the J end by 4 bases, with 12 bases between. The CDR3 loop reads CATQWAGTGELFF. CDR3 bases: TGTGCCACGCAGTGGGCAGGCACCGGGGAGCTGTTTTTT.